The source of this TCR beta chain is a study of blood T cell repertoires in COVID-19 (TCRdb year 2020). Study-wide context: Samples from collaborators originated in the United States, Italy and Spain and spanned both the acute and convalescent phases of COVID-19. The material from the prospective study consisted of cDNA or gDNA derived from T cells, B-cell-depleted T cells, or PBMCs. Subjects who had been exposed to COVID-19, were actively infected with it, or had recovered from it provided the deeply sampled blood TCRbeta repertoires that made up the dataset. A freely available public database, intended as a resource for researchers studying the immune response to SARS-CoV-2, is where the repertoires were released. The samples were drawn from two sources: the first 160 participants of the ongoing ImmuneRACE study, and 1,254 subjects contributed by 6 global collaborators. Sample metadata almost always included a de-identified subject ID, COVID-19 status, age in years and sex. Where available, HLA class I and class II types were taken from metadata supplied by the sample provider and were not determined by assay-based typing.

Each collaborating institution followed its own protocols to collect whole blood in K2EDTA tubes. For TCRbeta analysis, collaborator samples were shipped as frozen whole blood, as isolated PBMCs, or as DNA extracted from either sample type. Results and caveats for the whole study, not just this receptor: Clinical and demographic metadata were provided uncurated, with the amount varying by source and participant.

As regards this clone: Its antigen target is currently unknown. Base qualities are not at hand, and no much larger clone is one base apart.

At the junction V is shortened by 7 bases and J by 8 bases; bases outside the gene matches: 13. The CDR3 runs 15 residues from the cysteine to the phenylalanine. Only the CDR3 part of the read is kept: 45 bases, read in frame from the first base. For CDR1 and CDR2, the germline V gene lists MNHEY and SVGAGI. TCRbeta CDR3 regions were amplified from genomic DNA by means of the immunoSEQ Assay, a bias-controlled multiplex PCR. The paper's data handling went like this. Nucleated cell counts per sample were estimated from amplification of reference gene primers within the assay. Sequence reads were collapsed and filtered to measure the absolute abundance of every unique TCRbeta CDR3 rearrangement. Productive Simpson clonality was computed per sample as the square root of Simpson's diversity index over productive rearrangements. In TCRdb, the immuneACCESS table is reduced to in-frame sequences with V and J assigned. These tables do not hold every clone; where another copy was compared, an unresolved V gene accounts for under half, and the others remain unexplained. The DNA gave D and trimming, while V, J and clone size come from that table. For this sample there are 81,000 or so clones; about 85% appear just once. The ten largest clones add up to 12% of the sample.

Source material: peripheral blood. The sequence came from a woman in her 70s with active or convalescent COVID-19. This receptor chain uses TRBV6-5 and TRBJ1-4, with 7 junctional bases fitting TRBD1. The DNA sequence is TGTGCCAGCAACCGCAACCTCCGGGGACAGGAAAAACTGTTTTTT. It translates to CASNRNLRGQEKLFF.